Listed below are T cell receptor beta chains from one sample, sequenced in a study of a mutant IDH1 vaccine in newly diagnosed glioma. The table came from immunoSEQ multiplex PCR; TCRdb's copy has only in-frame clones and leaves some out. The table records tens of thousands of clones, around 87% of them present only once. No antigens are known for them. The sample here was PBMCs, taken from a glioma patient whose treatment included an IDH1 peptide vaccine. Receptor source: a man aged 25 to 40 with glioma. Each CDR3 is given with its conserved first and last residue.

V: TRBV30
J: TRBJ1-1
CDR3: CAWSELLNTEAFF

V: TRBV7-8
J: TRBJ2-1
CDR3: CASSLAAPGQSVPTEQFF

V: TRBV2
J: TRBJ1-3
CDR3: CASRVRGALSGNTIYF

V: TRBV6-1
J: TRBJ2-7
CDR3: CASSEGPTYSYEQYF

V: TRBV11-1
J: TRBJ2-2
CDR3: CASSFDFGELFF

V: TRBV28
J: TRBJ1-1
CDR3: CASLPPDRGTEAFF

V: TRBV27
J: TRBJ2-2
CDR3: CASSFSTGNAGELFF

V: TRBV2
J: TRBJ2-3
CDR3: CASRSGTRGDTSTDTQYF

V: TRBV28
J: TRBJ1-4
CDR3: CASSFWWDRDEKLFF

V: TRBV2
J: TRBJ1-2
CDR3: CASSLRQASYGYTF

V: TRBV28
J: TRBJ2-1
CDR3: CASSTAGGHSYNEQFF

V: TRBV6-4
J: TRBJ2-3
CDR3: CASSPGLAGGTDTQYF

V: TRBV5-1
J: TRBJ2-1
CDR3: CASSLLIESSSYNEQFF

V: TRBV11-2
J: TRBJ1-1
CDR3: CASSTQTANTEAFF

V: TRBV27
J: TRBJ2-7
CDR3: CASSLLRTGTYEQYF

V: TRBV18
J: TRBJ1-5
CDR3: CASSPTVKDQPQHF

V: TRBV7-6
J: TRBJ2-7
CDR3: CASSLGLGTGVHEQYF

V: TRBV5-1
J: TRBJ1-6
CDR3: CASSTAGQGNSPLHF

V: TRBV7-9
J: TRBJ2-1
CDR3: CASSLGRVGDGAYNEQFF

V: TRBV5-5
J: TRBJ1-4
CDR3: CASSPRTGDGQKLFF